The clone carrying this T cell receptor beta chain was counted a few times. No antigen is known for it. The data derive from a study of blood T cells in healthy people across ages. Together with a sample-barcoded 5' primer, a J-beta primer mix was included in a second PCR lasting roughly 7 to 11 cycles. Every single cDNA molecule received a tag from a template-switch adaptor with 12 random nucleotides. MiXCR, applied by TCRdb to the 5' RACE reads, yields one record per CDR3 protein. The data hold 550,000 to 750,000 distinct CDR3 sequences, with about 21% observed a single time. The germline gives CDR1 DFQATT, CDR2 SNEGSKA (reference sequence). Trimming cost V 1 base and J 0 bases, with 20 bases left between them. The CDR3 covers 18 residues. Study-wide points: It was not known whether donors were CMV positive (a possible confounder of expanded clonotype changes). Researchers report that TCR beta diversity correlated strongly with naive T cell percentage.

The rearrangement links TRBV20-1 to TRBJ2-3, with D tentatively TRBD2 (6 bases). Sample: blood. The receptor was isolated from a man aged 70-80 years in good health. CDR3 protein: CSARVRGSLAISTDTQYF. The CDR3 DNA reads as TGCAGTGCTAGAGTACGAGGATCGCTAGCGATTAGCACAGATACGCAGTATTTT.